The 12 T cell receptor beta chains given below trace back to one sample, sequenced in a study of blood T cell repertoires in COVID-19 (dated by TCRdb to about 2020). Library preparation employed the immunoSEQ multiplex PCR assay. Not all clones reach the TCRdb copy of this immuneACCESS table, which keeps in-frame sequences only. Checked studies attribute under half of the gap to unresolved V genes and leave the rest unexplained. For this sample the table gives 130,000 or so clones, of which about 87% were detected only once. The ten largest clones represent roughly 2.5% of the sample. Sequencing used peripheral blood. These receptors were obtained from a man aged 45-60 years with active COVID-19.

The rearrangement uses TRBV19 and TRBJ2-7; 7 bases line up with TRBD1. The CDR3 loop spans 15 amino acids. V shed 4 bases, J shed 2 bases, and the junction held 8 bases outside the gene matches. CDR1 and CDR2 from the germline V gene are LNHDA and SQIVND (reference sequence). Here the CDR3 DNA reads TGTGCCAGTAGTAAGAACAGGGGCGCAACCTACGAGCAGTACTTC. It specifies CASSKNRGATYEQYF.

The chain employs TRBV6-6 and TRBJ1-4; 7 bases line up with TRBD1. J was trimmed by 8 bases and V by 7 bases; bases with no gene match: 7. This CDR3 region has 13 residues. CDR1 is MNHNY, CDR2 SVGAGI, per germline (reference sequence). The DNA of the CDR3 is TGTGCCAGCATCGCAGGGGGGAGAGAAAAACTGTTTTTT. Its protein is CASIAGGREKLFF.

CDR3 DNA sequence: TGCAGCGTGCGACAGACTGAAGCTTTCTTT. Its protein product is CSVRQTEAFF. V gene TRBV29-1 combines with J gene TRBJ1-1; possible D gene TRBD1, 5 bases. V lost 6 bases and J 5 bases, leaving 7 bases between the germline ends. Germline assignment: CDR1 SQVTM and CDR2 ANQGSEA. There are 10 residues in the CDR3.

This rearrangement joins TRBV6-5 to TRBJ1-1, with 11 bases aligning to TRBD1. Germline-derived CDR1 and CDR2 are MNHEY and SVGAGI. The CDR3 totals 16 residues. V was pared by 2 bases and J by 5 bases, with 7 bases of the junction left unmatched. The CDR3 nucleotides are TGTGCCAGCAGTTACGGGACAGGGGGTGGGAGAACTGAAGCTTTCTTT. This codes for CASSYGTGGGRTEAFF.

The V and J genes are TRBV10-3 and TRBJ2-5, with a possible D match to TRBD1 (5 bases). The V gene lost 7 bases and the J gene lost 4 bases, with 13 bases spanning the gap. The CDR3 is made up of 13 amino acids. Germline V gene sequence: CDR1 ENHRY, CDR2 SYGVKD. CDR3 coding DNA: TGTGCCATCAAAGATACAGGAAGAGAGACCCAGTACTTC. It translates to CAIKDTGRETQYF.

CDR3 protein: CASSQDFGQGNRGYTF. The CDR3 coding sequence is TGCGCCAGCAGCCAAGATTTTGGACAGGGAAACCGGGGCTACACCTTC. The V call is TRBV4-1, the J call TRBJ1-2, with 8 bases lining up with TRBD1. Germline CDR1 MGHRA, CDR2 YSYEKL. CDR3 size: 16 residues. V shed 0 bases and J 8 bases; nucleotides not matched to a gene: 11.

The count of this clone is one. The J gene is TRBJ1-1, the V gene TRBV7-9, with 7 bases fitting TRBD1. V was clipped by 4 bases and J by 12 bases; unmatched bases: 11. The CDR3 has 13 residues. Germline CDR1 SEHNR, CDR2 FQNEAQ (reference sequence). The CDR3 here is CASSSTEDRKTFF. CDR3 nucleotides: TGTGCCAGCAGCTCGACCGAGGACAGGAAAACTTTCTTT.

The rearrangement links TRBV11-2 to TRBJ1-4, with a possible D match to TRBD1 (6 bases). Trimming shortened V by 6 bases and J by 10 bases, and 21 bases separated the two germline ends. The CDR3 has 15 amino acids. Germline V gene data show CDR1 as SGHAT and CDR2 as FQNNGV. In nucleotides, the CDR3 is TGTGCCAGCAGTCCTGGGGTACAGGGCTCCGGAAAACTGTTTTTT. This encodes CASSPGVQGSGKLFF.

The sample holds a few counts of this clone. The chain employs TRBV20-1 and TRBJ2-7; D is unclear. Trimming pared 4 bases from V and 3 bases from J, leaving 7 bases between. In germline, CDR1 is DFQATT, CDR2 SNEGSKA (reference sequence). CDR3 length: 11 residues. The CDR3 reads CSATDVYEQYF. Written as DNA, the CDR3 is TGCAGTGCTACAGACGTCTACGAGCAGTACTTC.

In DNA form, the CDR3 reads TGTGCCAGCAGCCCGGGACAAGACTACGAGCAGTACTTC. Its translation: CASSPGQDYEQYF. The chain links TRBV7-9 to TRBJ2-7; D possibly corresponds to TRBD1 (6 bases). The length of the CDR3 is 13 residues. The germline V and J ends were trimmed by 5 bases and 3 bases, with 11 bases remaining between them. The V gene's germline CDR1 is SEHNR and CDR2 FQNEAQ (reference sequence).

Only a few counts were recorded for this clone. V and J are TRBV6-1 and TRBJ2-4; TRBD2 aligns across 12 bases. The germline V gene has CDR1 MNHNS and CDR2 SASEGT. The ends lost 3 bases at V and 3 bases at J; junction bases unmatched: 12. This CDR3 comprises 19 residues. CDR3 nucleotides: TGTGCCAGCAGTGATTGGAGAGGGCTAGCGGGGGGGCACAAAAACATTCAGTACTTC. Amino acids: CASSDWRGLAGGHKNIQYF.

The chain joins TRBV12-3 or TRBV12-4 to TRBJ2-5; the match to TRBD1 covers 7 bases. This CDR3 has 12 amino acids. J lost 7 bases, V lost 4 bases, and 3 bases had no gene match. The CDR3 reads CASSYGQVTQYF. The CDR3 bases are TGTGCCAGCAGTTACGGACAGGTGACCCAGTACTTC.